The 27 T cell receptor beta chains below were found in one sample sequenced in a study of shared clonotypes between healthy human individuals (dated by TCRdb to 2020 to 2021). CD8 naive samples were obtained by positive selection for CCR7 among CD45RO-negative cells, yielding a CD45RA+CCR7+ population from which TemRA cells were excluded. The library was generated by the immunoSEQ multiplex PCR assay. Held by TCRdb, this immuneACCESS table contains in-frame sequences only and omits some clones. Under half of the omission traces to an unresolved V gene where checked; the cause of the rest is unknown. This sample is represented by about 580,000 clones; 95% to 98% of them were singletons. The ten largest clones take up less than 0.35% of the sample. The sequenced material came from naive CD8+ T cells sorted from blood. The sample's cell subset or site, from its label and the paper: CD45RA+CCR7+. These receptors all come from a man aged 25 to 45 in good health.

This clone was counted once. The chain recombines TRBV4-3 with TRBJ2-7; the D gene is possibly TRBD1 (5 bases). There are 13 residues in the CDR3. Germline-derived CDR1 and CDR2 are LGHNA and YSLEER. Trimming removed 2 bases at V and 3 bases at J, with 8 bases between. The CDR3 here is CASSQSRDYEQYF. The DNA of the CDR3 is TGCGCCAGCAGCCAAAGCAGGGACTACGAGCAGTACTTC.

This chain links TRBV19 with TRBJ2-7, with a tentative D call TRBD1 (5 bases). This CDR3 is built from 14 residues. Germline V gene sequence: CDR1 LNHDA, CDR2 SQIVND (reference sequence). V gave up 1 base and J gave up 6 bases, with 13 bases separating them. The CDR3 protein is CASSIVGDSGEQYF. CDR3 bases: TGTGCCAGTAGTATAGTAGGAGACAGTGGCGAGCAGTACTTC.

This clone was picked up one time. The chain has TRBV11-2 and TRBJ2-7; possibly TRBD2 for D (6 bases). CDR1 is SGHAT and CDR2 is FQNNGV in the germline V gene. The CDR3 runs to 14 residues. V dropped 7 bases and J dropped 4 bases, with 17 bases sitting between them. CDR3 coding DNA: TGTGCCAGCAACCGTCCCGCGGGAAGGTACGAGCAGTACTTC. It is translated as CASNRPAGRYEQYF.

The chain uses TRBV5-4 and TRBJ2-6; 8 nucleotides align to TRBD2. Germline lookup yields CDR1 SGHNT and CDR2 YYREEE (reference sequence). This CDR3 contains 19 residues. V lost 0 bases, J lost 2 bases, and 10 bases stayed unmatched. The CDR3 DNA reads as TGTGCCAGCAGCTTGGAGGGTCTAGCGGGCCTGGCTGGGGCCAACGTCCTGACTTTC. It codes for CASSLEGLAGLAGANVLTF.

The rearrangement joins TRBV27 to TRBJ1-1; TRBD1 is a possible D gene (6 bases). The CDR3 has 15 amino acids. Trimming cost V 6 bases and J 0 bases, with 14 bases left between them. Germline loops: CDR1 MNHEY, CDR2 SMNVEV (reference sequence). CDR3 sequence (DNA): TGTGCCAGCAGGGGCAGGGGCAGCCTGAACACTGAAGCTTTCTTT. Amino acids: CASRGRGSLNTEAFF.

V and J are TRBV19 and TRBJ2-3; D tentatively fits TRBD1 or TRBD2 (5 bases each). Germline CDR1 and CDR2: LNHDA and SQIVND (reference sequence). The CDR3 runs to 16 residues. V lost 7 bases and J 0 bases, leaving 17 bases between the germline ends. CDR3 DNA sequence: TGTGCCAGTATGGAGGACACCCTCTCTAGCACAGATACGCAGTATTTT. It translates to CASMEDTLSSTDTQYF. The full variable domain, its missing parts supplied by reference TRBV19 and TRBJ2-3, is DGGITQSPKYLFRKEGQNVTLSCEQNLNHDAMYWYRQDPGQGLRLIYYSQIVNDFQKGDIAEGYSVSREKKESFPLTVTSAQKNPTAFYLCASMEDTLSSTDTQYFGPGTRLTVL.

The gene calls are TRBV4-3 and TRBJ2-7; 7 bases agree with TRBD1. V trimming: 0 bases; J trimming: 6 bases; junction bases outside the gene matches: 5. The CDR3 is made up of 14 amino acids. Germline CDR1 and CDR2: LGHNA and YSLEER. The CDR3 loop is CASSQDQRGREQYF. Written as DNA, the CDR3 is TGCGCCAGCAGCCAAGATCAGAGGGGGCGCGAGCAGTACTTC.

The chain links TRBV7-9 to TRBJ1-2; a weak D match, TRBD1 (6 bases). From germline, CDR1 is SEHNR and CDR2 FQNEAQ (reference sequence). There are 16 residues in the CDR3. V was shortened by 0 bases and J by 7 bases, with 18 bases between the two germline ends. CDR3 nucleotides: TGTGCCAGCAGCTTAGCGCGGCGGGGGGCAGTGATTGGCTACACCTTC. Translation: CASSLARRGAVIGYTF.

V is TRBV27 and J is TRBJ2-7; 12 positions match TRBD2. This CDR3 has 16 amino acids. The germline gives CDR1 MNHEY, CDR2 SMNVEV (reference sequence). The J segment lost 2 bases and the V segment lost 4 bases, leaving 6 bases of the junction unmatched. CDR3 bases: TGTGCCAGCAGTTACATTGGACTAGCGGGAACCTACGAGCAGTACTTC. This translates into CASSYIGLAGTYEQYF.

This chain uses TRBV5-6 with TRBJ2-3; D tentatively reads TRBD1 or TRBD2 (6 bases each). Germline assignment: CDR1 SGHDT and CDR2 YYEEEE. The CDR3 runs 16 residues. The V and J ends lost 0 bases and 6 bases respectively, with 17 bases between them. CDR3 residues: CASSLDGGPALDTQYF. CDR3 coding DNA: TGTGCCAGCAGCTTGGATGGGGGGCCAGCCTTGGATACGCAGTATTTT.

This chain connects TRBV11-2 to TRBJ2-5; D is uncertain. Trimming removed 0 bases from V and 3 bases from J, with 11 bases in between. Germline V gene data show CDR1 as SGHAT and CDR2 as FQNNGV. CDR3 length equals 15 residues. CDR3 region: CASSLEFSVEETQYF. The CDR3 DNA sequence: TGTGCCAGCAGCTTAGAATTTTCGGTGGAAGAGACCCAGTACTTC.

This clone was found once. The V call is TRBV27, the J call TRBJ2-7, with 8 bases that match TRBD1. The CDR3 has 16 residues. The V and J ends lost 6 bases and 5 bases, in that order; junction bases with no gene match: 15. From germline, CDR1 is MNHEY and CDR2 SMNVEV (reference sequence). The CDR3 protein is CASSQQQTGEFHEQYF. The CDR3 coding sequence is TGTGCCAGCAGCCAACAACAGACAGGGGAATTCCACGAGCAGTACTTC.

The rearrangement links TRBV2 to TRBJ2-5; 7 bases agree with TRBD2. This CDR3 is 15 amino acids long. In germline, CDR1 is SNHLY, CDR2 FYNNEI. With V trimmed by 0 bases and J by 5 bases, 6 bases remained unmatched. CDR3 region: CASSEASAGDETQYF. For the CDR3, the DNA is TGTGCCAGCAGTGAAGCCAGCGCGGGGGACGAGACCCAGTACTTC.

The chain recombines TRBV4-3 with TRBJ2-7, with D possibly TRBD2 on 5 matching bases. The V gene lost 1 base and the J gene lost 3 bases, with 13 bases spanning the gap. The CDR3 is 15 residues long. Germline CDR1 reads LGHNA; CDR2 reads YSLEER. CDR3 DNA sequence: TGCGCCAGCAGCCAAGTAGCCGGGGAGAACTACGAGCAGTACTTC. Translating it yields CASSQVAGENYEQYF.

DNA of the CDR3: TGCAGCGTTGAACGGGAGACCCAAGAGACCCAGTACTTC. Translating it yields CSVERETQETQYF. This chain connects TRBV29-1 to TRBJ2-5, with D possibly TRBD2 on 6 matching bases. V lost 2 bases and J 1 base, leaving 8 bases between the germline ends. The germline CDR1 and CDR2 sequences are SQVTM and ANQGSEA. The CDR3 runs 13 residues.

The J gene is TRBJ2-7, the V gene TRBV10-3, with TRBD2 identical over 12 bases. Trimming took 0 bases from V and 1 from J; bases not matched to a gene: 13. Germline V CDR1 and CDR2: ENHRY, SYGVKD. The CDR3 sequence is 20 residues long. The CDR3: CAISESVTSGSLGNSYEQYF. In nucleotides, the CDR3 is TGTGCCATCAGTGAGTCTGTGACTAGCGGGAGTCTAGGGAATTCCTACGAGCAGTACTTC.

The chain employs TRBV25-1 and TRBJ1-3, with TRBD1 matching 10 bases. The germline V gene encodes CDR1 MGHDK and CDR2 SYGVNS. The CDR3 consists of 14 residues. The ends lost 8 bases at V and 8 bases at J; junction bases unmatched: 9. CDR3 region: CASGQGQGLDTIYF. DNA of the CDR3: TGTGCCAGCGGACAGGGACAGGGGTTGGACACCATATATTTT.

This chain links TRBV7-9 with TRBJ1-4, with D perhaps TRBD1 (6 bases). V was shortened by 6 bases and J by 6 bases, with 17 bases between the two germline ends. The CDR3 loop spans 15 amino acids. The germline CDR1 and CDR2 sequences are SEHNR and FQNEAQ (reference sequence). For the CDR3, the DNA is TGTGCCAGCAGTCCCCCCCGGGGGGCGCATGAAAAACTGTTTTTT. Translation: CASSPPRGAHEKLFF.

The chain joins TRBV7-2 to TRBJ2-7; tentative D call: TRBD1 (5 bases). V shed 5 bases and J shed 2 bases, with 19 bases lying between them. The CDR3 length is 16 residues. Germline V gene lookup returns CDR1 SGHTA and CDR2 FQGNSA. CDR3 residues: CASSPRMAQVTYEQYF. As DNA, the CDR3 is TGTGCCAGCAGCCCCCGAATGGCACAGGTCACCTACGAGCAGTACTTC.

This CDR3 reads CASSLGRLNQPQHF. In DNA, the CDR3 is TGTGCCAGCAGTTTAGGACGCCTCAATCAGCCCCAGCATTTT. The chain links TRBV27 to TRBJ1-5; unclear D gene. This CDR3 is 14 amino acids long. Germline V gene lookup returns CDR1 MNHEY and CDR2 SMNVEV (reference sequence). Trimming stripped 2 bases from V and 3 bases from J, with 8 bases between.

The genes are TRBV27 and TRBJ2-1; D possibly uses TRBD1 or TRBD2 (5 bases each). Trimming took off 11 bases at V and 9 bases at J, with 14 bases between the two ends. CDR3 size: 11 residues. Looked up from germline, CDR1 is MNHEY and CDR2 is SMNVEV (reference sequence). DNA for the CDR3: TGTGCCGCCTTCCGGGGCGGTGAGCAGTTCTTC. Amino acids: CAAFRGGEQFF.

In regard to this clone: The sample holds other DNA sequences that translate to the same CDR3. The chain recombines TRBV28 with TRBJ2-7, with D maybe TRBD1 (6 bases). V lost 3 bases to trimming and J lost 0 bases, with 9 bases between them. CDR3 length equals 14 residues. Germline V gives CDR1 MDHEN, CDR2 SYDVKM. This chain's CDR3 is CASSFRDNSYEQYF. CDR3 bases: TGTGCCAGCAGTTTCCGGGACAACTCCTACGAGCAGTACTTC.

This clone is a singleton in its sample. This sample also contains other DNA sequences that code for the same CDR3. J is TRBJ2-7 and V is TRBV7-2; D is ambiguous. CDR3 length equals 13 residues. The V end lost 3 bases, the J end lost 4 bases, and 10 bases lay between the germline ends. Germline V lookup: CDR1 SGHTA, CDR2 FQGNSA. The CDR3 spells CASSLAGYYEQYF. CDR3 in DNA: TGTGCCAGCAGCTTGGCCGGATATTACGAGCAGTACTTC. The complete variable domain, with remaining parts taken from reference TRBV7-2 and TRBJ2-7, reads GAGVSQSPSNKVTEKGKDVELRCDPISGHTALYWYRQSLGQGLEFLIYFQGNSAPDKSGLPSDRFSAERTGGSVSTLTIQRTQQEDSAVYLCASSLAGYYEQYFGPGTRLTVT.

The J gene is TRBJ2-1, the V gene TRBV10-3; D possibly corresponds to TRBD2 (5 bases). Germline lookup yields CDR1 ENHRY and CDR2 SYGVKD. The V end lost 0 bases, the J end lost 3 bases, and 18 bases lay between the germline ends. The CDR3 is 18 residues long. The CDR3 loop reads CAISESDLEVGIYNEQFF. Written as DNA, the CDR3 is TGTGCCATCAGTGAGTCGGACTTAGAAGTTGGGATCTACAATGAGCAGTTCTTC.

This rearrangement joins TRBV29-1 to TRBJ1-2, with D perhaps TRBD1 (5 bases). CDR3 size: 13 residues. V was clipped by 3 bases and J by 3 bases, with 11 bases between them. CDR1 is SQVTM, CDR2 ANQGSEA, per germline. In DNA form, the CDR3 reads TGCAGCGTTGATAGTGAGACAGACTATGGCTACACCTTC. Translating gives CSVDSETDYGYTF.

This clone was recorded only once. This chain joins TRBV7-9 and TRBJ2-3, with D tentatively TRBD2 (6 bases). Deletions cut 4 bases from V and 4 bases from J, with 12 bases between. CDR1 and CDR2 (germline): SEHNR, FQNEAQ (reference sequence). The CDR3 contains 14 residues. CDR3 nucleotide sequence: TGTGCCAGCAGCTGGAGGGGAGGTGCAGATACGCAGTATTTT. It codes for CASSWRGGADTQYF.

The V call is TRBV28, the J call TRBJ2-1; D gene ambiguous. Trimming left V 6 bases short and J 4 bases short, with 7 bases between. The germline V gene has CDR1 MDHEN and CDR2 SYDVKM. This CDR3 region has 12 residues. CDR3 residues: CASSPRYNEQFF. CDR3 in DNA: TGTGCCAGCAGCCCCCGGTACAATGAGCAGTTCTTC.